Shown below are 10 T cell receptor beta chains from a single sample sequenced in a study of CXCR4 blockade with PD-1 therapy in pancreatic cancer. Assay used: immunoSEQ multiplex PCR; TCRdb lists only in-frame clones, some missing. The sample holds about 5,200 clones, around 59% seen once. Sequences were obtained from tumor tissue. Every receptor here comes from a human donor with pancreatic ductal adenocarcinoma.

V gene TRBV6-8 combines with J gene TRBJ1-1, with D perhaps TRBD1 (5 bases). V lost 7 bases and J lost 4, with 16 bases in between. Germline loops: CDR1 MNHGY, CDR2 SAAAGT. This CDR3 comprises 14 residues. CDR3 amino acids: CASTPGGTATEAFF. CDR3 nucleotides: TGTGCCAGCACCCCAGGTGGGACGGCCACTGAAGCTTTCTTT.

The chain joins TRBV18 to TRBJ2-2; 7 nucleotides agree with TRBD1. CDR1 is KGHSH and CDR2 is LQKENI in the germline V gene. The CDR3 contains 15 residues. After removal of 1 base from V and 5 bases from J, the junction contained 4 bases not matched to a gene. The DNA for the CDR3 is TGTGCCAGCTCACCACGCCAGGGGGAAACCGGGGAGCTGTTTTTT. It codes for CASSPRQGETGELFF.

This clone showed up just once. This sequence joins TRBV14 and TRBJ2-3; 8 bases align to TRBD2. CDR1 is SGHDN, CDR2 FVKESK, per germline. V lost 1 base and J lost 3; bases outside the gene matches: 6. The CDR3 is 16 residues long. The CDR3 spells CASSQVLGLGTDTQYF. The DNA for the CDR3 is TGTGCCAGCAGCCAAGTGCTGGGACTAGGGACAGATACGCAGTATTTT.

V usage is TRBV25-1 and J usage is TRBJ1-3, with unresolved D. Trimming cost V 2 bases and J 0 bases, with 8 bases left between them. This CDR3 is 15 amino acids long. CDR1 is MGHDK, CDR2 SYGVNS, per germline. CDR3 in amino acids: CASSEPVSSGNTIYF. The CDR3 DNA sequence: TGTGCCAGCAGTGAACCAGTGAGCTCTGGAAACACCATATATTTT.

This clone was seen a single time. CDR3 region: CASSPLITDTQYF. The CDR3 coding sequence is TGTGCCAGCTCACCACTGATCACAGATACGCAGTATTTT. The chain employs TRBV18 and TRBJ2-3; D unclear. The germline V and J ends were trimmed by 1 base and 2 bases, with 4 bases remaining between them. The V gene's germline CDR1 is KGHSH and CDR2 LQKENI. The CDR3 has 13 residues.

J is TRBJ2-1 and V is TRBV11-3; 10 bases line up with TRBD1. V lost 3 bases to trimming and J lost 8 bases; unmatched junction nucleotides: 7. There are 15 residues in the CDR3. Germline V gene sequence: CDR1 SGHNT, CDR2 YENEEA. In DNA, the CDR3 is TGTGCCAGCAGCTTGGCGGGACAGGGGTTCGATGAGCAGTTCTTC. Translating gives CASSLAGQGFDEQFF.

The chain recombines TRBV5-1 with TRBJ2-1; 8 bases match TRBD1. Germline V gene sequence: CDR1 SGHRS, CDR2 YFSETQ. V was pared by 4 bases and J by 2 bases, with 5 bases of the junction left unmatched. There are 15 residues in the CDR3. CDR3 sequence: CASSIGQGAYNEQFF. The CDR3 DNA follows: TGCGCCAGCAGCATCGGACAGGGAGCCTACAATGAGCAGTTCTTC.

This rearrangement joins TRBV4-1 to TRBJ2-5, with 10 bases aligning to TRBD1. The CDR3 loop spans 15 amino acids. In germline, CDR1 is MGHRA, CDR2 YSYEKL. The V and J ends lost 5 bases and 9 bases, in that order; junction bases with no gene match: 12. The CDR3 loop is CASSDRGPPGQAQYF. CDR3 nucleotides: TGCGCCAGCAGCGACAGGGGGCCCCCCGGTCAGGCCCAGTACTTC.

The chain carries TRBV14 and TRBJ2-5, with a tentative D call TRBD2 (7 bases). The CDR3 has 21 amino acids. Trimming took 1 base from V and 5 from J, leaving 32 bases between them. Germline CDR1 and CDR2: SGHDN and FVKESK. The CDR3 nucleotides are TGTGCCAGCAGCCAAGTCGGACCCCTCCGGGGGGCAGGGCAAGAGGCGGAGACCCAGTACTTC. This codes for CASSQVGPLRGAGQEAETQYF.

The V call is TRBV28, the J call TRBJ2-2; 7 positions match TRBD2. The germline gives CDR1 MDHEN, CDR2 SYDVKM. The trim removed 5 bases at V and 1 base at J, leaving 4 bases unmatched. The CDR3 is made up of 15 amino acids. For the CDR3, the DNA is TGTGCCAGCAGTCCCGGGGGGTTGAACACCGGGGAGCTGTTTTTT. It codes for CASSPGGLNTGELFF.